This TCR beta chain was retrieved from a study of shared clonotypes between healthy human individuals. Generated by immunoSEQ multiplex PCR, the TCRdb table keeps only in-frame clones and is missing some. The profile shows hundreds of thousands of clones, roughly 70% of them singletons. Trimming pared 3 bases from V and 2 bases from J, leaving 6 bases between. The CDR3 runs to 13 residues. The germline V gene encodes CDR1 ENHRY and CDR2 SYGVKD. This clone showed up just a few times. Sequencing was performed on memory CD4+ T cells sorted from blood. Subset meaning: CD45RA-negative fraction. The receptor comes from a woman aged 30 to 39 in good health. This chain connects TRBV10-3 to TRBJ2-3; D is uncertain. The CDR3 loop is CAISDLNTDTQYF. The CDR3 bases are TGTGCCATCAGTGACCTCAACACAGATACGCAGTATTTT.